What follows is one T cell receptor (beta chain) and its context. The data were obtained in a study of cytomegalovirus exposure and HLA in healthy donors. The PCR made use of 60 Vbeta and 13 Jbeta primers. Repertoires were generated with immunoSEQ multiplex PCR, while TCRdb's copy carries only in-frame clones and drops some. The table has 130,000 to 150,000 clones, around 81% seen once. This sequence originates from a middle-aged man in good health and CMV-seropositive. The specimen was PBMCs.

CDR3 protein: CASSLAGTSTDTQYF. CDR3 bases: TGTGCCAGCAGCTTAGCAGGGACTAGCACAGATACGCAGTATTTT. This chain connects TRBV11-3 to TRBJ2-3, with D maybe TRBD2 (6 bases). This CDR3 contains 15 residues. Germline V gene sequence: CDR1 SGHNT, CDR2 YENEEA. V shed 1 base and J shed 0 bases, with 8 bases lying between them.